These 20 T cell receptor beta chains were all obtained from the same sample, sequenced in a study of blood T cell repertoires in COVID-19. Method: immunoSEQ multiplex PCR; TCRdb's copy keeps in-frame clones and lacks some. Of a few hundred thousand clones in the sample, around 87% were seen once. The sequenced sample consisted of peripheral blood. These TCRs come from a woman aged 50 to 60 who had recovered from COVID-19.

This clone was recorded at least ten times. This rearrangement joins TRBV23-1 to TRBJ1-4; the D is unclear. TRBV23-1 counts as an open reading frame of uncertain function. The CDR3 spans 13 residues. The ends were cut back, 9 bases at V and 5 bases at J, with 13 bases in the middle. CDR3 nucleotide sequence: TGCGCCAGGACGTCAGCGAGAAATGAAAAACTGTTTTTT. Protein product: CARTSARNEKLFF.

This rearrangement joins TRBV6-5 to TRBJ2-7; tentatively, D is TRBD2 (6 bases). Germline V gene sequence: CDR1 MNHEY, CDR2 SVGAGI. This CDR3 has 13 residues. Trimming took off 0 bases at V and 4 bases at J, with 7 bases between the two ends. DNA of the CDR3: TGTGCCAGCAGTTACTCGGAGGGTTACGAGCAGTACTTC. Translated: CASSYSEGYEQYF.

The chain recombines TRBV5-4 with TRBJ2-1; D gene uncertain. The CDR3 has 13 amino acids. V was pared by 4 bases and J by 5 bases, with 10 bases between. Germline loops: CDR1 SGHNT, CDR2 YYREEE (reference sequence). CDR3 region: CASSRSLDNEQFF. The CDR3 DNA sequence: TGTGCCAGCAGCCGCTCGTTAGACAATGAGCAGTTCTTC.

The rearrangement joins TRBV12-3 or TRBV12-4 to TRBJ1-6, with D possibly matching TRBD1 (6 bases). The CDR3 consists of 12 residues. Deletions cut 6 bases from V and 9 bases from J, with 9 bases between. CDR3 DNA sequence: TGTGCCAGCAGAACACAGGGTTCACCCCTCCACTTT. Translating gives CASRTQGSPLHF.

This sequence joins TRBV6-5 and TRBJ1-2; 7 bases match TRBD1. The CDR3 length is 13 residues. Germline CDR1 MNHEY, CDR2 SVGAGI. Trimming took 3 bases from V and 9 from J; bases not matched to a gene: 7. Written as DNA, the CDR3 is TGTGCCAGCAGTTATGGACAGGCGACTAGCTACACCTTC. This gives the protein CASSYGQATSYTF.

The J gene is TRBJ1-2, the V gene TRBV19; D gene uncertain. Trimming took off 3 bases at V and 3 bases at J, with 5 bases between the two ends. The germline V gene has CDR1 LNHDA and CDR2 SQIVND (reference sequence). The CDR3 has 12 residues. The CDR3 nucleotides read TGTGCCAGTAGTATGGCTTACTATGGCTACACCTTC. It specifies CASSMAYYGYTF.

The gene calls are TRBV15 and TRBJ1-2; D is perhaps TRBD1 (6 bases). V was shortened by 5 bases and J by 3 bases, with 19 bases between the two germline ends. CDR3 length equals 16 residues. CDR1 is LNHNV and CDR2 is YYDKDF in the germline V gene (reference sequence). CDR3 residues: CATSSIDGTWDYGYTF. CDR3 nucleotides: TGTGCCACCAGCTCCATAGACGGGACATGGGACTATGGCTACACCTTC.

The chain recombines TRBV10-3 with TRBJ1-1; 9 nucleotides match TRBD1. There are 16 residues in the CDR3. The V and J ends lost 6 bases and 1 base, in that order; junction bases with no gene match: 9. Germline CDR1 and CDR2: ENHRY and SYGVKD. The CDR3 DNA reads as TGTGCCATCAGGCCGGGACAGGGAGTGGCGAACACTGAAGCTTTCTTT. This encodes CAIRPGQGVANTEAFF.

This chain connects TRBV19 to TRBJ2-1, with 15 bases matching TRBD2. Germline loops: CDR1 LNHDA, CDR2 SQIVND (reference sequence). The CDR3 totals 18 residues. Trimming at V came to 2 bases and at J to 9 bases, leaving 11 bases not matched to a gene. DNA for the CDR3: TGTGCCAGTAGTATATCTTCTGGGACTAGCGGGAGGTTCCGTGAGCAGTTCTTC. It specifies CASSISSGTSGRFREQFF.

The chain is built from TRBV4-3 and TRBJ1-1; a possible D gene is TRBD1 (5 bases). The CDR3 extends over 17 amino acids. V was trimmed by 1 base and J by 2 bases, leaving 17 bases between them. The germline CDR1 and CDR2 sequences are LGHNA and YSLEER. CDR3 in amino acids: CASSQGLTRGVNTEAFF. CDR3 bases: TGCGCCAGCAGCCAAGGTCTGACTCGGGGGGTAAACACTGAAGCTTTCTTT.

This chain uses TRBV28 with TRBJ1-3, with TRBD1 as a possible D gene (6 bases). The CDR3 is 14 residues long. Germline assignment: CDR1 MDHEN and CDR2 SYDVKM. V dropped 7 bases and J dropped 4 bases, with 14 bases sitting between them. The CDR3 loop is CASTVRGSGNTIYF. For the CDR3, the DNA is TGTGCCAGCACGGTCAGGGGATCAGGAAACACCATATATTTT.

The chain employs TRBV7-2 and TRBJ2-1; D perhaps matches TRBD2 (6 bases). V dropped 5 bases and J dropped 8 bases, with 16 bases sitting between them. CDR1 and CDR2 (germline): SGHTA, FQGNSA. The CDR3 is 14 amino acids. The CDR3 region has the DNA TGTGCCAGCAGCCAGCAGGCCTCTAGCGATGAGCAGTTCTTC. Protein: CASSQQASSDEQFF.

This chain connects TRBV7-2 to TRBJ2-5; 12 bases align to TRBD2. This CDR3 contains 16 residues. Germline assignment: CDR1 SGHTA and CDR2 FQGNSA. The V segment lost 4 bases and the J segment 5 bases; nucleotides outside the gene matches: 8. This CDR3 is CASSWTLAGGRETQYF. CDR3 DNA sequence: TGTGCCAGCAGCTGGACTCTAGCGGGGGGGCGGGAGACCCAGTACTTC.

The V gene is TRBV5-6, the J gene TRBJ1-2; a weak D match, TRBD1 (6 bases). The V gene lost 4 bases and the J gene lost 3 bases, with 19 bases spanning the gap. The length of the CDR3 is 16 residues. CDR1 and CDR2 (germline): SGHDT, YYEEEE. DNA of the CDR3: TGTGCCAGCAGCCCAAACCCGGACAGCGACTACTATGGCTACACCTTC. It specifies CASSPNPDSDYYGYTF.

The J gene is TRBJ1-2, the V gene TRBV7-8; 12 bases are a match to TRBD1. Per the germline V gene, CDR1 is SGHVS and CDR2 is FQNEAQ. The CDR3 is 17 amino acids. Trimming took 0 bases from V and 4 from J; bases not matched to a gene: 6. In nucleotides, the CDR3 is TGTGCCAGCAGCTTAGCCACCGGGACAGGGGGCGGCTATGGCTACACCTTC. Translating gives CASSLATGTGGGYGYTF.

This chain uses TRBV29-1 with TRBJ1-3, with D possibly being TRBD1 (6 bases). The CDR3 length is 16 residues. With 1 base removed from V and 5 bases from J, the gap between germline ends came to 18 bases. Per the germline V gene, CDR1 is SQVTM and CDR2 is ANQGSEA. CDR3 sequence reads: CSVEGVQGDVRNTIYF. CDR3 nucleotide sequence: TGCAGCGTTGAAGGAGTACAGGGAGACGTTCGAAACACCATATATTTT.

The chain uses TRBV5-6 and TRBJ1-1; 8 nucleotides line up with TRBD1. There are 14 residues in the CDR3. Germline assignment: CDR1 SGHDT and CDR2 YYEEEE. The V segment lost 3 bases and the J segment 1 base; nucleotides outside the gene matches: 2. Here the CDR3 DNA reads TGTGCCAGCAGCTCCGGGACAGGGAACACTGAAGCTTTCTTT. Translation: CASSSGTGNTEAFF.

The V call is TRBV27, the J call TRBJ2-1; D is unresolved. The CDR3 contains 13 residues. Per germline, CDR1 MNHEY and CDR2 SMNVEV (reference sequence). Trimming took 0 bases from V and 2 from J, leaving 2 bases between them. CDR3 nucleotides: TGTGCCAGCAGTTTATCCACCTACAATGAGCAGTTCTTC. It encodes CASSLSTYNEQFF.

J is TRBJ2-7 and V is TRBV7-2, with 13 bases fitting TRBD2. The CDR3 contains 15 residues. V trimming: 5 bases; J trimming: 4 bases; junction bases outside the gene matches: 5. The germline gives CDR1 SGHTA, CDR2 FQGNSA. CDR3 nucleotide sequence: TGTGCCAGCAGCAGGGGGACTAGCGGGATGTACGAGCAGTACTTC. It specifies CASSRGTSGMYEQYF.

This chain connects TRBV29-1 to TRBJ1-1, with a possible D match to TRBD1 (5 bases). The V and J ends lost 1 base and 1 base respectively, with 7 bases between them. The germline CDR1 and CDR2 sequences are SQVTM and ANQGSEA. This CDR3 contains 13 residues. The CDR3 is CSVEAGQNTEAFF. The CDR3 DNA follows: TGCAGCGTTGAAGCCGGACAGAACACTGAAGCTTTCTTT. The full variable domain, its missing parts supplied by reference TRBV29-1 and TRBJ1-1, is SAVISQKPSRDICQRGTSLTIQCQVDSQVTMMFWYRQQPGQSLTLIATANQGSEATYESGFVIDKFPISRPNLTFSTLTVSNMSPEDSSIYLCSVEAGQNTEAFFGQGTRLTVV.